This T cell receptor beta chain was obtained from a study of metastatic and nonmetastatic thyroid tumors. The CDR3 spans 14 residues. The J segment lost 3 bases and the V segment lost 3 bases, leaving 5 bases of the junction unmatched. CDR1 SGHDN and CDR2 FVKESK come from the germline V gene. Treatment of any kind had been given to no patient before thyroid surgery. In the original analysis: Clinicopathological groups differed in CDR3, with these differences serving to build a distant-metastasis classifier for papillary thyroid cancer. TCRdb called clones again from the PCR reads with MiXCR. These V and J calls rely on TCRdb rather than the paper's analysis. The sample lists some 4,300 clones; approximately 23% were seen once.

Sequencing was carried out using tumor tissue. The rearrangement links TRBV14 to TRBJ2-7; 7 bases line up with TRBD1. The origin of this receptor is a male donor with papillary thyroid cancer or a benign thyroid nodule (not recorded which). Some clones in this sample may be carry-over from other donors' samples. The CDR3: CASSQTGIDYEQYF. CDR3 in DNA: TGTGCCAGCAGCCAGACAGGGATAGACTACGAGCAGTACTTC.